The T cell receptor (beta chain) under discussion was sequenced for a study of cytomegalovirus exposure and HLA in healthy donors (dated by TCRdb to about 2017). Regarding the research as a whole: An earlier analysis of roughly 500 of the donors reported 276 Gb of sequence data and roughly 120 million unique TCR beta sequences obtained from approximately 180 million T cells. Roughly 300 gigabases of sequencing data and approximately 80 million unique TCR sequences were included in an early release covering several hundred HLA-typed donors. Among the roughly 400 genotyped donors, approximately 77% belonged to the genetic ancestry cluster associated with self-reported Caucasian donors. The study was designed to test whether signatures of past pathogen exposure could be identified by cataloging public T cell receptors. Using immunosequencing, the study profiled T cell repertoires from fewer than 700 subjects and related those repertoires to cytomegalovirus serostatus. Along with the approximately 700-subject first cohort, a separate validation cohort of approximately 110 different subjects was used. The study combined high-throughput TCR immunosequencing, statistical association of individual TCRs with disease status, and machine learning to predict cytomegalovirus infection status. To study patterns of TCR occurrence, a later analysis re-analyzed previously published TCR beta repertoires from 500 to 850 donors and added high-resolution HLA genotyping. The later analysis used no new phenotypic data to find candidate immune exposures, relying instead on TCR beta sequences and their occurrence across donors. An earlier analysis of nearly 600 of the donors applied high-throughput TCR beta sequencing to assess whether each TCR beta V gene segment acted as functional or pseudogenic. Donor age, sex, ethnicity and CMV serostatus were compiled together with the repertoire data. In a later genetic analysis, genome-wide SNP genotypes for about 55% of the roughly 700 donors were used, and that subset was treated as a discovery cohort. Every repertoire in the discovery cohort had been generated on one and the same sequencing platform. HLA typing included class I and class II loci at four-digit resolution. Typing coverage varied by locus: about 620-630 donors for A, B, C, DRB1 and DQB1; about 520 for DQA1; about 590 for DPA1; approximately 470 for DPB1. Several DR-DQ haplotypes were handled as single units for association and clustering, since linkage in the cohort was strong. Among about 400 genotyped donors of the cohort, an average of approximately 240,000 unique TCR beta nucleotide sequences was sequenced per donor, of which about 19% were non-productive. Study-wide findings and limitations: The authors suggested that the approach could potentially be generalized to other disease states and immunological phenotypes. Only TCR beta chains were sequenced in this cohort, and the absence of alpha or paired-chain data limited detectable features. A cluster of highly shared sequence variants was judged likely to be a technical artifact of the sequencing pipeline. Most CMV-associated TCR beta chains appeared to be HLA-restricted in a later analysis, and the HLA associations seemed to be driven largely by CMV exposure. Correlated functional status among segregating V segments might reflect linkage disequilibrium, but an unknown experimental factor could not be ruled out. Compared with the approximately 710-donor mean, donors in an Asian-associated ancestry cluster had fewer N-insertions in productive TCRs, according to a later genetic analysis. In an earlier analysis of some 500 of the donors, most TCR beta V segments were observed in productive rearrangements about 90% or about 30% of the time, broadly matching IMGT annotations. Strong co-occurrence of HLA alleles, especially DR and DQ, made assigning TCR associations to individual alleles difficult. A later analysis reported that several top co-occurrence clusters appeared linked to parvovirus B19, influenza, CMV and Epstein-Barr virus. The earlier analysis of 450 to 700 of the donors excluded fewer than 20 rarely observed V segments, including chromosome 9 orphons, because counts were too low. In vitro tests confirmed that a few of the cytomegalovirus-associated TCR beta chains recognize cytomegalovirus antigens. An association between a missense DCLRE1C variant and V-gene and J-gene trimming of TCR beta chains was found in a later genetic analysis and replicated in an independent cohort. In a later analysis, TCR association rates were found to vary across HLA loci, with the most associated TCRs seen for DRB1 alleles and the fewest for HLA-C alleles. In both the original and validation cohorts, the classifier was reported to diagnose cytomegalovirus status with high specificity and sensitivity. Specific HLA alleles were associated with roughly 16,000 TCR beta sequences at a false discovery rate of 0.05 in a later analysis. The presence/absence analyses assumed that sequencing depth was roughly uniform across donors, and that assumption may not be true. Compared with equally common non-associated chains, HLA-associated TCR beta chains in a later analysis were more clonally expanded and had lower generation probabilities. CMV serostatus was the only immune exposure information available for the cohort. A total of fewer than 200 TCR beta chains were listed by the study as associated with cytomegalovirus. Because HLA typing was missing for some donors at each locus, association tests included only the typed subset. Most TCR sequences were observed very rarely across donors, whereas some public TCRs were present in many individuals. A further reported finding was that TCR beta sequences accurately predicted the HLA-A and HLA-B alleles for most subjects in the first cohort.

In regard to this clone: This receptor's antigen is unknown.

Library preparation was by the immunoSEQ multiplex PCR assay. For the multiplex PCR, a mixture combining 60 forward primers for TCR Vbeta segments and 13 reverse primers for TCR Jbeta segments was used. The CDR3 region of rearranged TCR beta genes was amplified from genomic DNA by a multiplex PCR assay. The amplified TCR beta libraries were sequenced on the Illumina HiSeq System as 87-base-pair reads. In the source study's methods: A later analysis tallied tens of millions of unique TCR beta chains across the 666 repertoires, and about 12 million of those chains were shared by two or more donors. A nearest-neighbor algorithm error-corrected the raw reads and collapsed the reads into unique sequences, merging closely related sequences to remove PCR and sequencing errors. Alignment of CDR3 sequences to IMGT reference sequences was used to assign V, D and J gene segments. For a sequence to be retained, at least a six-nucleotide match to both a V gene segment and a J gene segment was required. Rearrangements were called productive when the CDR3 lacked stop codons and stayed in frame with V and J; all others were non-productive. Following IMGT convention, CDR3 was defined as the stretch from the second conserved V-encoded cysteine to the conserved J-encoded phenylalanine. The earlier analysis of fewer than 750 of the donors excluded sequences that lacked an unambiguous match to a single V gene segment. In an earlier analysis of approximately 590 of the donors, a V segment was called functional when productive rearrangements were above 56.7%, and segregating when the standard deviation between donors exceeded 5%. To diagnose cytomegalovirus status from the catalog of TCR beta chain sequences, a statistical classification framework was built. V and J gene assignment, in a later analysis, came from comparing TCR nucleotide sequences with IMGT/GENE-DB human TR gene sequences. In a later analysis, CDR3 sequences and most-parsimonious VDJ recombination scenarios were assigned using the TCRdist pipeline. In a later analysis, each TCR beta chain was defined by its CDR3 amino acid sequence together with its V-gene family, and reads lacking a unique V-gene family were excluded. As a way to deal with suspected cross-contamination and a sequencing artifact, a later analysis dropped 450 to 700 nucleotide sequences that were highly shared and had low generation probability. In a later analysis, a clonal expansion index for each public chain was calculated from normalized within-repertoire ranks of inferred template counts. In a later analysis, generation probabilities were computed with a VDJ recombination model fitted to out-of-frame rearrangements, and the resulting probabilities were checked against IGoR. A later analysis scored TCR-TCR, TCR-HLA and TCR-CMV co-occurrence with hypergeometric tests, applying a repertoire-size bias correction to TCR pairs. A later analysis estimated false discovery rates by permuting HLA or CMV assignments 20 times. In a later analysis, co-occurring TCRs were grouped using DBSCAN, with TCRdist sequence similarity added in when clustering inside HLA-allele-positive subsets. Co-occurrence clustering excluded repertoires with fewer than 30,000 or more than 120,000 public chains, plus five with anomalous nucleotide sharing. Imported from immuneACCESS, the table was reduced by TCRdb to in-frame sequences with V and J called. These copies leave out some clones; in studies compared against another copy, an unresolved V gene accounts for under half, and the cause of the remainder is not known. V and J calls and clone size come straight from that table; D and trimming were deduced from the DNA. The sample table holds some 70,000 clones. 6.5% to 9.5% of the sample is in the top ten clones.

In total, 630 or so healthy bone marrow donors made up the cohort. All cohort members were sampled while nominally healthy, although unrecorded immune exposures were likely present. The donor tested CMV seropositive and was one of the 289 seropositive cohort members. Each donor provided a peripheral blood sample, and peripheral blood mononuclear cells were used for TCR beta sequencing. The Qiagen DNeasy Blood Extraction Kit was used to extract genomic DNA from the blood cell samples. This receptor was taken from a female donor in good health and CMV-seropositive. The sequenced sample consisted of PBMCs.

The CDR3 region has the sequence CASSPGTGYGYTF. In nucleotides, the sequence is TGTGCCAGCAGCCCGGGGACAGGCTATGGCTACACCTTC. Here the chain combines TRBV5-4 and TRBJ1-2, with 8 bases matching TRBD1. CDR1 and CDR2 (SGHNT, YYREEE) derive from the germline V gene (reference sequence). Unmatched junction bases come to 3, with V trimmed by 4 bases and J by 4 bases. The CDR3 starts with the cysteine, ends with the phenylalanine, and has 13 residues. Kept here is only the CDR3 DNA, which spans 39 bases and is read in frame from base 1.